The 7 T cell receptor beta chains reported below all come from one sample, sequenced in a study of CD8 T cells in Susac syndrome. The authors reverse transcribed about 0.45 to 1 ug RNA with random hexamers. TCRdb analysed the immunoSEQ multiplex PCR reads with MiXCR anew, one entry per CDR3 protein. The sample gives some 140,000 distinct CDR3 sequences, approximately 95% of which show up once; about 0.18% is in the top ten. The sequenced sample was CD8+ T cells from PBMCs. The receptors shown here come from a human donor with Susac syndrome.

V is TRBV27 and J is TRBJ1-1; maybe TRBD1 (6 bases). Trimming cost V 1 base and J 3 bases, with 27 bases left between them. The length of the CDR3 is 20 residues. The germline V gene encodes CDR1 MNHEY and CDR2 SMNVEV (reference sequence). The CDR3 loop reads CASSLYFGGGPGNTDTEAFF. DNA of the CDR3: TGTGCCAGCAGTTTATATTTCGGGGGGGGGCCCGGTAATACCGACACTGAAGCTTTCTTT.

The chain carries TRBV7-6 and TRBJ2-6; TRBD2 matches 7 bases. This CDR3 has 16 residues. Looked up from germline, CDR1 is SGHVS and CDR2 is FNYEAQ. J gave up 3 bases and V 6 bases, and 8 bases lay outside the gene matches. The CDR3 here is CASRGEGNGGANVLTF. Written as DNA, the CDR3 is TGTGCCAGCAGGGGGGAGGGAAACGGTGGGGCCAACGTCCTGACTTTC.

The V call is TRBV20-1, the J call TRBJ2-5, with 7 bases matching TRBD1. The J segment lost 8 bases and the V segment lost 0 bases, leaving 9 bases of the junction unmatched. Germline V lookup: CDR1 DFQATT, CDR2 SNEGSKA (reference sequence). This CDR3 has 14 residues. The CDR3: CSARDPQGDETQYF. The DNA of the CDR3 is TGCAGTGCTAGAGATCCTCAGGGGGATGAAACCCAGTACTTC.

This clonotype has only one observation. The chain is built from TRBV15 and TRBJ1-5, with TRBD1 identical over 10 bases. CDR1 is LNHNV and CDR2 is YYDKDF in the germline V gene (reference sequence). After removal of 3 bases from V and 4 bases from J, the junction contained 6 bases not matched to a gene. The CDR3 runs 16 residues. CDR3 region: CATSSLGQGENQPQHF. CDR3 nucleotides: TGTGCCACCAGCAGCTTAGGACAGGGGGAGAATCAGCCCCAGCATTTT.

The chain recombines TRBV27 with TRBJ2-5; 9 bases line up with TRBD2. This CDR3 comprises 15 residues. CDR1 and CDR2 (germline): MNHEY, SMNVEV (reference sequence). V lost 5 bases, J lost 5 bases, and 9 bases stayed unmatched. The CDR3 nucleotides read TGTGCCAGCAGTATCGGGACTAGCTTAGTGGAGACCCAGTACTTC. Translated, it gives CASSIGTSLVETQYF.

The gene calls are TRBV4-2 and TRBJ2-1, with 8 bases matching TRBD2. The CDR3 spans 15 residues. Looked up from germline, CDR1 is LGHNA and CDR2 is YNFKEQ. The ends lost 0 bases at V and 7 bases at J; junction bases unmatched: 5. In DNA, the CDR3 is TGTGCCAGCAGCCAAGAGGCTTTAGCGGGGAATGAGCAGTTCTTC. Its translation is CASSQEALAGNEQFF.

The genes are TRBV7-6 and TRBJ1-2, with D maybe TRBD1 (6 bases). V lost 5 bases and J lost 1, with 17 bases in between. CDR3 size: 16 residues. Germline V CDR1 and CDR2: SGHVS, FNYEAQ. CDR3 bases: TGTGCCAGCAGCCCAAGGGGGGGGCAGATTAACTATGGCTACACCTTC. The encoded protein is CASSPRGGQINYGYTF.